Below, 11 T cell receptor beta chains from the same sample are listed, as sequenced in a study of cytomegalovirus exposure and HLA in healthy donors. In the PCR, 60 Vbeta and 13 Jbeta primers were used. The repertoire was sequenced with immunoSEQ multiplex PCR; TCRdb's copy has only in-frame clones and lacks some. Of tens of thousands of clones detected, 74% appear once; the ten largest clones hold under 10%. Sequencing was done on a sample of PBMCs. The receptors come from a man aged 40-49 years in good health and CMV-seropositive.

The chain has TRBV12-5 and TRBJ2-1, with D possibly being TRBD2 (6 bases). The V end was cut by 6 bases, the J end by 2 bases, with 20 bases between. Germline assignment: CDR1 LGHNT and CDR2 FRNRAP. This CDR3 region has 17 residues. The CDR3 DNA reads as TGTGCTAGTGGGGACGCTAATAGCGGATTCACCTACAATGAGCAGTTCTTC. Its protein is CASGDANSGFTYNEQFF.

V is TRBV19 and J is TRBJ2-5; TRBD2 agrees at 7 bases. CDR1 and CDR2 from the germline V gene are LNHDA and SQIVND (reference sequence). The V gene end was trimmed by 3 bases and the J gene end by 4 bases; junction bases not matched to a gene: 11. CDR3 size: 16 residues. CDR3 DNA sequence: TGTGCCAGTAGTATCCGCTTCCGGGAGGACGGAGAGACCCAGTACTTC. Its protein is CASSIRFREDGETQYF.

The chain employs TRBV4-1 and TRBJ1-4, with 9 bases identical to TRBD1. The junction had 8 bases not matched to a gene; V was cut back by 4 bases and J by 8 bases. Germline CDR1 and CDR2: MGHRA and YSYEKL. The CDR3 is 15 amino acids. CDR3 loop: CASSPGDRAEEKLFF. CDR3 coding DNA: TGCGCCAGCAGCCCTGGGGACAGGGCTGAGGAAAAACTGTTTTTT.

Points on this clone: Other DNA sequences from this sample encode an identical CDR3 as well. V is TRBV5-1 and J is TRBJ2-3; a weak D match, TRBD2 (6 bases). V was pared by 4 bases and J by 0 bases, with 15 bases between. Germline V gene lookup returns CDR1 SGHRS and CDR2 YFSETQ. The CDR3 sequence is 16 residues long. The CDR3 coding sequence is TGCGCCAGCAGCCCGGGACTGGCGGCTAGCACAGATACGCAGTATTTT. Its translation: CASSPGLAASTDTQYF.

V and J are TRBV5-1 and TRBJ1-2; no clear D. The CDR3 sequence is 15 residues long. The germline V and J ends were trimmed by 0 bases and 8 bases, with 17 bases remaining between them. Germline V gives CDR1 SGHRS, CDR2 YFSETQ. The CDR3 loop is CASSLGPGMGEGYTF. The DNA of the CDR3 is TGCGCCAGCAGCTTGGGACCGGGGATGGGAGAGGGCTACACCTTC.

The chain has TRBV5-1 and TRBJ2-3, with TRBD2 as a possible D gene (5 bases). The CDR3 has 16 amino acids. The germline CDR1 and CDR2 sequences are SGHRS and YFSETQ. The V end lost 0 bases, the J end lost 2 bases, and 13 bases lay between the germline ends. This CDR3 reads CASSLDSASITDTQYF. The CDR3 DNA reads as TGCGCCAGCAGCTTGGATAGCGCGAGCATCACAGATACGCAGTATTTT.

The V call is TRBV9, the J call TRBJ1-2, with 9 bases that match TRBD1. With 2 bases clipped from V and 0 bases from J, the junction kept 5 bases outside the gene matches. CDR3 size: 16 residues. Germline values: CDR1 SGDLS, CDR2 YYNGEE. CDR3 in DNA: TGTGCCAGCAGCGTCGGGACAGGGAATACTAACTATGGCTACACCTTC. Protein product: CASSVGTGNTNYGYTF.

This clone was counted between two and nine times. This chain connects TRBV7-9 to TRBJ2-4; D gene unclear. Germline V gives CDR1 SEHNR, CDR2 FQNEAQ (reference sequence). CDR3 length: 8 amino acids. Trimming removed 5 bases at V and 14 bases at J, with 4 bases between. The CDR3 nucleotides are TGTGCCAGCAGCCCGGAGTACTTC. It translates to CASSPEYF.

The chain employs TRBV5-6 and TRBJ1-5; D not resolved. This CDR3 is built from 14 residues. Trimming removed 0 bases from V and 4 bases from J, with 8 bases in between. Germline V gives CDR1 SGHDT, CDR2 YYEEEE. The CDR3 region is CASSLVSGNQPQHF. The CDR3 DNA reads TGTGCCAGCAGCTTGGTATCCGGGAATCAGCCCCAGCATTTT.

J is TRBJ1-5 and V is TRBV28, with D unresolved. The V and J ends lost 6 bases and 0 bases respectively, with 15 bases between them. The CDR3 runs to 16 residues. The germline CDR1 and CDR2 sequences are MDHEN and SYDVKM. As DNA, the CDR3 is TGTGCCAGCAGCCCGTGGGCAGGTGATAGCAATCAGCCCCAGCATTTT. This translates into CASSPWAGDSNQPQHF.

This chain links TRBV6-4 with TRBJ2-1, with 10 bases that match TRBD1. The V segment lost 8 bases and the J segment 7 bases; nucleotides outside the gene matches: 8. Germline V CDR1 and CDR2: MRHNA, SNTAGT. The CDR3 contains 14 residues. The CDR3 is CASGPGTGANEQFF. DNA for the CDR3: TGTGCCAGCGGTCCCGGGACAGGGGCTAATGAGCAGTTCTTC.